The clone carrying this T cell receptor beta chain was found many times. Its specificity is not known. This sample stems from a study of T cells after yellow fever vaccination. Whole-study results and caveats: The CD4 and CD8 compartments had a small share of their clonotypes in common. Within FACS-sorted repertoires, abundant clonotypes contaminating from the bulk population could be present. The booster response re-showed most primary clones: around 96% CD4, approximately 90% CD8.

5'RACE template switching produced TCR cDNA carrying a universal primer site and UMIs. TCRdb independently ran MiXCR on the 5' RACE reads; one entry per CDR3 protein. The profile shows about 63,000 distinct CDR3 sequences, roughly 7.4% of them singletons. This clonotype was obtained from a man younger than 40 who received the YFV17D yellow fever vaccine. The source material was CD8+ T cells sorted from PBMCs, sampled 15 days after the yellow fever booster vaccination.

The CDR3 DNA reads TGTGCCAGCAGCCACCGGGGGGGGGACACCGGGGAGCTGTTTTTT. Amino acid sequence: CASSHRGGDTGELFF. The gene calls are TRBV7-8 and TRBJ2-2; TRBD2 matches 8 bases. Germline V lookup: CDR1 SGHVS, CDR2 FQNEAQ. CDR3 size: 15 residues. V was clipped by 5 bases and J by 3 bases; unmatched bases: 5.